What follows is one TCR beta chain and its context. The CDR3 length is 17 residues. Germline assignment: CDR1 SGHRS and CDR2 YFSETQ. V shed 0 bases and J shed 7 bases, with 22 bases lying between them. The sample is drawn from a study of blood T cell repertoires in COVID-19. Study background: From the United States, Italy and Spain came samples of acute and convalescent COVID-19. In each case, the material was cDNA or gDNA derived from T cells, B-cell-depleted T cells, or PBMCs.

The data were produced by immunoSEQ multiplex PCR, yet TCRdb's version contains in-frame clones alone and is incomplete. The data contain 150,000 to 200,000 clones, around 90% of them seen just once; the ten biggest clones take up about 0.59%. The V call is TRBV5-1, the J call TRBJ1-2; TRBD1 might be the D (5 bases). The receptor was derived from a man aged 45-65 years with acute or convalescent COVID-19. Sequenced: peripheral blood. The CDR3 sequence: CASSLAVDSDPIPGYTF. The CDR3 DNA follows: TGCGCCAGCAGCTTGGCGGTAGACAGTGACCCAATTCCTGGCTACACCTTC. Together with reference TRBV5-1 and TRBJ1-2, the CDR3 gives the full variable domain: KAGVTQTPRYLIKTRGQQVTLSCSPISGHRSVSWYQQTPGQGLQFLFEYFSETQRNKGNFPGRFSGRQFSNSRSEMNVSTLELGDSALYLCASSLAVDSDPIPGYTFGSGTRLTVV.